The 8 T cell receptor beta chains in this list originate from one sample, sequenced in a study of Ad26.COV2.S vaccination and SARS-CoV-2 variants. The treatment was: over 15 received Ad26.COV2.S at low or high dose, single or two shots; 5 received placebo; per-sample allocation not given. The investigators took samples on day 63 after the first vaccine or placebo injection. Libraries were prepared by immunoSEQ multiplex PCR; TCRdb keeps only in-frame clonotypes and omits some of them. The profile shows approximately 300,000 clones, roughly 80% of them singletons. The source was peripheral blood, collected in a trial of Ad26.COV2.S vaccine versus placebo. Every receptor here comes from a person aged 18-65 years who received the Ad26.COV2.S COVID-19 vaccine or a placebo.

The genes are TRBV7-9 and TRBJ2-4; D perhaps matches TRBD1 (5 bases). Germline V gene data show CDR1 as SEHNR and CDR2 as FQNEAQ (reference sequence). The V end lost 5 bases, the J end lost 0 bases, and 14 bases lay between the germline ends. CDR3 size: 16 residues. The CDR3 spells CASSLGAALAKNIQYF. The CDR3 region has the DNA TGTGCCAGCAGCCTAGGGGCGGCTCTAGCCAAAAACATTCAGTACTTC.

The CDR3 protein is CAALSAGSNTGELFF. CDR3 in DNA: TGTGCCGCCTTAAGCGCGGGGTCGAACACCGGGGAGCTGTTTTTT. This chain uses TRBV6-5 with TRBJ2-2; weak D call: TRBD2 (6 bases). V was cut by 11 bases and J by 0 bases, with 16 bases left in between. Looked up from germline, CDR1 is MNHEY and CDR2 is SVGAGI. The CDR3 has 15 residues.

The DNA of the CDR3 is TGTGCCAGCAGCCCAACGGGGGGACAACGGGAGACCCAGTACTTC. Its protein product is CASSPTGGQRETQYF. This chain uses TRBV5-4 with TRBJ2-5; a possible D gene is TRBD2 (7 bases). Germline CDR1 reads SGHNT; CDR2 reads YYREEE (reference sequence). The CDR3 has 15 residues. Trimming took 4 bases from V and 5 from J, leaving 18 bases between them.

The chain couples TRBV7-3 to TRBJ2-3; 7 bases fit TRBD1. The V gene end was trimmed by 2 bases and the J gene end by 7 bases; junction bases not matched to a gene: 9. In germline, CDR1 is SGHTA, CDR2 FQGTGA. This CDR3 has 15 residues. The CDR3 DNA is TGTGCCAGCAGCTTAGAAGGGGGCGCTGGGCATACGCAGTATTTT. It yields the protein CASSLEGGAGHTQYF.

This chain joins TRBV2 and TRBJ2-7; 9 bases map to TRBD1. The germline V gene has CDR1 SNHLY and CDR2 FYNNEI. Germline trimming cut 8 bases from V and 0 bases from J; bases unmatched to any gene: 5. The CDR3 extends over 14 amino acids. The CDR3 reads CASVGTGYSYEQYF. The CDR3 DNA follows: TGTGCCAGCGTCGGGACAGGGTACTCCTACGAGCAGTACTTC. The variable domain in full, with the rest retrieved from reference TRBV2 and TRBJ2-7, is EPEVTQTPSHQVTQMGQEVILRCVPISNHLYFYWYRQILGQKVEFLVSFYNNEISEKSEIFDDQFSVERPDGSNFTLKIRSTKLEDSAMYFCASVGTGYSYEQYFGPGTRLTVT.

The sample holds a few counts of this clone. The chain links TRBV10-1 to TRBJ2-7, with D perhaps matching TRBD1 (5 bases). Germline V gene data show CDR1 as WNHNN and CDR2 as SYGVQD (reference sequence). The CDR3 is 13 residues long. V gave up 4 bases and J gave up 7 bases, with 14 bases separating them. The CDR3 sequence is CASSVIRAGEQYF. The CDR3 DNA sequence: TGCGCCAGCAGTGTGATCAGGGCAGGGGAGCAGTACTTC.

This rearrangement joins TRBV6-1 to TRBJ1-5, with D hard to call. The CDR3 is 16 residues long. The V gene's germline CDR1 is MNHNS and CDR2 SASEGT. V shed 1 base and J shed 0 bases, with 10 bases lying between them. CDR3: CASSEVAVNSNQPQHF. Here the CDR3 DNA reads TGTGCCAGCAGTGAAGTGGCAGTTAATAGCAATCAGCCCCAGCATTTT.

The chain carries TRBV6-5 and TRBJ2-1; D is perhaps TRBD2 (5 bases). The CDR3 is 15 amino acids. The V end was cut by 6 bases, the J end by 0 bases, with 12 bases between. Per the germline V gene, CDR1 is MNHEY and CDR2 is SVGAGI. CDR3 nucleotides: TGTGCCAGCAGGAAGGACGGAGGCTCCTACAATGAGCAGTTCTTC. Its protein product is CASRKDGGSYNEQFF.